This T cell receptor beta chain was profiled in a study of blood T cell repertoires in COVID-19 (dated by TCRdb to about 2020). With respect to the entire study: Samples covering the acute and convalescent phases of COVID-19 were provided by collaborators in the United States, Italy and Spain. The prospective study material was composed of cDNA or gDNA derived from T cells, B-cell-depleted T cells, or PBMCs. Subjects who had been exposed to COVID-19, were actively infected with it, or had recovered from it provided the deeply sampled blood TCRbeta repertoires that made up the dataset. The repertoires were released in a freely available public database meant as a resource for research on the immune response to SARS-CoV-2. Samples were obtained from the ongoing ImmuneRACE study (first 160 participants) and from about 1,300 subjects provided by 6 global collaborators. A de-identified subject ID, COVID-19 status, age in years and sex were almost always included in the sample metadata. HLA class I and class II types, where available, came from metadata supplied by the sample provider rather than from assay-based typing.

The CDR3 starts with the cysteine, ends with the phenylalanine, and has 15 residues. Here the CDR3 DNA is all that survives: 45 bases in frame from base 1. CDR1 and CDR2 (SQVTM, ANQGSEA) derive from the germline V gene. V lost 0 bases and J lost 4 bases, and the count of bases not matched to a germline gene is 6. Whole blood was collected in K2EDTA tubes by collaborating institutions according to the institutions' own protocols. Collaborator samples were shipped for TCRbeta analysis as frozen whole blood, isolated PBMCs, or DNA extracted from either sample type. The immunoSEQ Assay, a bias-controlled multiplex PCR, was used to amplify TCRbeta CDR3 regions from genomic DNA. Turning to the authors' computational methods: Within the assay, amplification of reference gene primers was used to estimate how many nucleated cells each sample contained. Sequence reads were collapsed and filtered to measure the absolute abundance of every unique TCRbeta CDR3 rearrangement. Productive Simpson clonality was computed per sample as the square root of Simpson's diversity index over productive rearrangements. In TCRdb, the immuneACCESS table is reduced to in-frame sequences with V and J assigned. These tables do not hold every clone; where another copy was compared, an unresolved V gene accounts for under half, and the others remain unexplained. The V and J calls and clone size come from that table; D and trimming were worked out from the DNA. The sample profile shows more than 65,000 clones; roughly 76% of them were found once. Around 28% of the sample is held by the ten biggest clonotypes.

Details on this clone: The antigen it binds to is not known. No base-level quality is on record; no much larger clone is a single base apart.

Findings and caveats that apply to the study as a whole: How much clinical and demographic metadata was included differed by source and by participant, and the metadata was provided uncurated.

This sequence originates from a woman aged 80 or over with active or convalescent COVID-19. Sequenced: peripheral blood. The chain employs TRBV29-1 and TRBJ2-3; TRBD2 lines up with 8 middle nucleotides. At the DNA level, the sequence is TGCAGCGTTGAAGAATGGACTAGCATGGCAGATACGCAGTATTTT. The encoded protein is CSVEEWTSMADTQYF.